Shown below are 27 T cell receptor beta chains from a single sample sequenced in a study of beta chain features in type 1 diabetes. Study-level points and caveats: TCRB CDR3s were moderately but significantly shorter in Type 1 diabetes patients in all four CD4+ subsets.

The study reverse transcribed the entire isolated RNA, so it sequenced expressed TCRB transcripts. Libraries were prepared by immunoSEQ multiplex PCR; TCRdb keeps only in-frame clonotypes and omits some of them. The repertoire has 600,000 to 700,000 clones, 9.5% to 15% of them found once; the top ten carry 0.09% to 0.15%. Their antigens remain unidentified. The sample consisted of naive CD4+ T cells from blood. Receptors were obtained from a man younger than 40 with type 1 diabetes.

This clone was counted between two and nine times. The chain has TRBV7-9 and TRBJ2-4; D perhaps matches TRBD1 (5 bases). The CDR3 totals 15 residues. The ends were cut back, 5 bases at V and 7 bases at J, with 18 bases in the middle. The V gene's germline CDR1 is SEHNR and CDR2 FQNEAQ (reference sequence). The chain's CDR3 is CASSQGFGYGNIQYF. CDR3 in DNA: TGTGCCAGCAGCCAGGGCTTCGGGTATGGGAACATTCAGTACTTC.

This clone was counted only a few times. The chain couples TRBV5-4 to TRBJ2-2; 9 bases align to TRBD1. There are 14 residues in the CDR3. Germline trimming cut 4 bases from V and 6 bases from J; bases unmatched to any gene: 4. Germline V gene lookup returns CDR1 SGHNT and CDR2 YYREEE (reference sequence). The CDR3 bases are TGTGCCAGCAGCCTACGACAGGGGGCCGGGGAGCTGTTTTTT. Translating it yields CASSLRQGAGELFF.

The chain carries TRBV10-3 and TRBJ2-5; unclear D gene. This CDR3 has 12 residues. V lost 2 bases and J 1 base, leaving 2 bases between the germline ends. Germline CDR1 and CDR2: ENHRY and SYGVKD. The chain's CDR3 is CAISETQETQYF. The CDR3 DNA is TGTGCCATCAGTGAGACCCAAGAGACCCAGTACTTC.

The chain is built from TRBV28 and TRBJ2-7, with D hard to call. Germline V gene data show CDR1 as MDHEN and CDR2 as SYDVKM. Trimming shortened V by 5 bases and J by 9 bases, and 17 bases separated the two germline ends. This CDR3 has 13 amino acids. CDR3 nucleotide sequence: TGTGCCAGCAGTCCCGGCGCAACGTGGGGGCAGTACTTC. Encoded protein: CASSPGATWGQYF.

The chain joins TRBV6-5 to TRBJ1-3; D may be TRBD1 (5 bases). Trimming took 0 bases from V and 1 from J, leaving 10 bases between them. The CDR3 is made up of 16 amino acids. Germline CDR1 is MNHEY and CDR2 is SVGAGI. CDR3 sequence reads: CASSYSAYRSGNTIYF. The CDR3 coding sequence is TGTGCCAGCAGTTACTCCGCCTACAGGTCTGGAAACACCATATATTTT.

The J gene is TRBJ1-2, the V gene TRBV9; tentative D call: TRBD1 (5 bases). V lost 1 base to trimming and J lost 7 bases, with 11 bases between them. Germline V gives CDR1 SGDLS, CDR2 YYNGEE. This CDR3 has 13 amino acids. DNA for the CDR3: TGTGCCAGCAGCGTACAGGGAGGTATTGGCTACACCTTC. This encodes CASSVQGGIGYTF.

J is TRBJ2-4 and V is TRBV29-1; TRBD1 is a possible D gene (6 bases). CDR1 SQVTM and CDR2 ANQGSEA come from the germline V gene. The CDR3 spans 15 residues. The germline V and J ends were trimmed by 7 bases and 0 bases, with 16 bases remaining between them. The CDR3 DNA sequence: TGCAGCGGGGGATGGACAGAGCTAGCCAAAAACATTCAGTACTTC. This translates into CSGGWTELAKNIQYF. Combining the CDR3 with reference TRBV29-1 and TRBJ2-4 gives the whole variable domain SAVISQKPSRDICQRGTSLTIQCQVDSQVTMMFWYRQQPGQSLTLIATANQGSEATYESGFVIDKFPISRPNLTFSTLTVSNMSPEDSSIYLCSGGWTELAKNIQYFGAGTRLSVL.

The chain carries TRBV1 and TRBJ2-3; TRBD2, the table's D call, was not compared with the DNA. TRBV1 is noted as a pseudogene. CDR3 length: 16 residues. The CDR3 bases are TGCACCAGCAGCCCCCGGACTAGCGGCAACACAGATACGCAGTATTTT. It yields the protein CTSSPRTSGNTDTQYF.

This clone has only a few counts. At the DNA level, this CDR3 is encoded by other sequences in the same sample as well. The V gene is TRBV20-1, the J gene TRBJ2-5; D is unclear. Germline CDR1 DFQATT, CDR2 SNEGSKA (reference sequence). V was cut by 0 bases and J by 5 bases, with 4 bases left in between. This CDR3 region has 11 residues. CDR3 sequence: CSARESETQYF. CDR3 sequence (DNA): TGCAGTGCTAGAGAAAGTGAGACCCAGTACTTC.

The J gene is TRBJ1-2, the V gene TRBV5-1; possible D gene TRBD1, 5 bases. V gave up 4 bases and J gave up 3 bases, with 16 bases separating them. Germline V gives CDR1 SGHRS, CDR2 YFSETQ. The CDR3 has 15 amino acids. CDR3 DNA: TGCGCCAGCAGCAGGGCAGGACAAGAAGACTATGGCTACACCTTC. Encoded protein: CASSRAGQEDYGYTF.

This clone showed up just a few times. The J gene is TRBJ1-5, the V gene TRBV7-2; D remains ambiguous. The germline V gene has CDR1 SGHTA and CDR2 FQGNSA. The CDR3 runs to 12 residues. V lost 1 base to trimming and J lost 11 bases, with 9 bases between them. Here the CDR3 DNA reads TGTGCCAGCAGCTTAGAAGGTTGGTCCCAGCATTTT. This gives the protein CASSLEGWSQHF.

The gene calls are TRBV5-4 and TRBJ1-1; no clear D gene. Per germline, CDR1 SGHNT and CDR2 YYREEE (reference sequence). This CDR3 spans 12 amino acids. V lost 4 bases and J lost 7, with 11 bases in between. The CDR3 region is CASSPHTGEAFF. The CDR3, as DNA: TGTGCCAGCAGCCCTCACACCGGTGAAGCTTTCTTT. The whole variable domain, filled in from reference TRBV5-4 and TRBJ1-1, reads ETGVTQSPTHLIKTRGQQVTLRCSSQSGHNTVSWYQQALGQGPQFIFQYYREEENGRGNFPPRFSGLQFPNYSSELNVNALELDDSALYLCASSPHTGEAFFGQGTRLTVV.

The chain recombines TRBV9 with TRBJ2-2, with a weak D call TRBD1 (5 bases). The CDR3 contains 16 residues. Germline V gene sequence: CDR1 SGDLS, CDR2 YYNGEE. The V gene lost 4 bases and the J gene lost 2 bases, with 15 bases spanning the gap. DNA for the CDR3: TGTGCCAGCAGCACAGGACGGAGATTCAACACCGGGGAGCTGTTTTTT. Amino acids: CASSTGRRFNTGELFF.

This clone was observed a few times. The CDR3 region is CASRTRQGAVDTDTQYF. The DNA for the CDR3 is TGTGCCAGCAGAACGAGACAGGGGGCAGTCGATACAGATACGCAGTATTTT. The J gene is TRBJ2-3, the V gene TRBV7-9, with 10 positions matching TRBD1. V shed 6 bases and J 3 bases; nucleotides not matched to a gene: 12. This CDR3 spans 17 amino acids. Germline V gene lookup returns CDR1 SEHNR and CDR2 FQNEAQ (reference sequence).

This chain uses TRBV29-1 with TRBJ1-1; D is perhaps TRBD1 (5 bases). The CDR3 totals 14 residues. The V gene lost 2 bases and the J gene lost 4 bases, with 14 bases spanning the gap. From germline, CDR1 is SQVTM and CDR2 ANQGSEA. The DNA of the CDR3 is TGCAGCGTTGAAAGTCCGCGGGGGGGCACTGAAGCTTTCTTT. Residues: CSVESPRGGTEAFF. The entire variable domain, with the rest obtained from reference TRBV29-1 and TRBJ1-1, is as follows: SAVISQKPSRDICQRGTSLTIQCQVDSQVTMMFWYRQQPGQSLTLIATANQGSEATYESGFVIDKFPISRPNLTFSTLTVSNMSPEDSSIYLCSVESPRGGTEAFFGQGTRLTVV.

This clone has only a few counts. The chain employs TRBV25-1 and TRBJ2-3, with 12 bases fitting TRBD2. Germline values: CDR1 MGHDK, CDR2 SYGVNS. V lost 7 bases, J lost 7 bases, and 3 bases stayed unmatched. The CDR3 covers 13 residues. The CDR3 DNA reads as TGTGCCAGCATAGGACTAGCGGGGAATACGCAGTATTTT. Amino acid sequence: CASIGLAGNTQYF.

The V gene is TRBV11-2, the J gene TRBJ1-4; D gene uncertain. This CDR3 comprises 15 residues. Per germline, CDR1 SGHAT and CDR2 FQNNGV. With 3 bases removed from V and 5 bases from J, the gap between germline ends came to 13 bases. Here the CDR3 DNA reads TGTGCCAGCAGCTTTTGGCGCGGAATGAATGAAAAACTGTTTTTT. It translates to CASSFWRGMNEKLFF. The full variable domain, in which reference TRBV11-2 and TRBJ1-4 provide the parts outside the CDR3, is EAGVAQSPRYKIIEKRQSVAFWCNPISGHATLYWYQQILGQGPKLLIQFQNNGVVDDSQLPKDRFSAERLKGVDSTLKIQPAKLEDSAVYLCASSFWRGMNEKLFFGSGTQLSVL.

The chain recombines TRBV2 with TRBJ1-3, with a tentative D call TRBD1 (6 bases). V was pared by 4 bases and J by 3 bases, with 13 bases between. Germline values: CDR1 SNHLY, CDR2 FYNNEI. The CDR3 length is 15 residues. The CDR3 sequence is CASSVHQGSGNTIYF. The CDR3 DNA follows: TGTGCCAGCAGTGTTCACCAGGGGAGTGGAAACACCATATATTTT.

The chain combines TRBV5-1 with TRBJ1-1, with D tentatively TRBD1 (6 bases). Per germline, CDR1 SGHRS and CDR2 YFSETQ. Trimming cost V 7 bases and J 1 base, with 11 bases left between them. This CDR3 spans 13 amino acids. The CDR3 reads CASATGWNTEAFF. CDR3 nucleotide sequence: TGCGCCAGCGCGACAGGATGGAACACTGAAGCTTTCTTT.

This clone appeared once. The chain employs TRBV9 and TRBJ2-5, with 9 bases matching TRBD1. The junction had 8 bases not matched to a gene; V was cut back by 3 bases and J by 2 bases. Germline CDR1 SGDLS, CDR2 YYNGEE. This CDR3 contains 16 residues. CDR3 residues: CASSEGQGAPQETQYF. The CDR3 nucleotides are TGTGCCAGCAGCGAGGGACAGGGTGCACCTCAAGAGACCCAGTACTTC.

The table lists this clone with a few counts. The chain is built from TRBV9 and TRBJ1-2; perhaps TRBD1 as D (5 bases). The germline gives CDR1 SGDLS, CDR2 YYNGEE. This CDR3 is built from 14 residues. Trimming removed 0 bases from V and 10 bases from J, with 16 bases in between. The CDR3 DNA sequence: TGTGCCAGCAGCGTAGTGGCAGAGGGGATCCCCTACACCTTC. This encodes CASSVVAEGIPYTF.

CDR3 DNA: TGTGCCAGCAATGACAGGGGGGACACCGGGGAGCTGTTTTTT. Amino acids: CASNDRGDTGELFF. The chain is built from TRBV6-5 and TRBJ2-2; 9 bases fit TRBD1. Germline V gene data show CDR1 as MNHEY and CDR2 as SVGAGI. The CDR3 runs to 14 residues. J gave up 3 bases and V 7 bases, and 3 bases lay outside the gene matches.

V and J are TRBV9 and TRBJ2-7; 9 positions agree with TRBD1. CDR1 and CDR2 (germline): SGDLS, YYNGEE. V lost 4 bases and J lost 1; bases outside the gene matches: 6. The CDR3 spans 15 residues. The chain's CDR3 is CASSLFGTGSYEQYF. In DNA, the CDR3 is TGTGCCAGCAGCTTATTTGGGACAGGGTCCTACGAGCAGTACTTC.

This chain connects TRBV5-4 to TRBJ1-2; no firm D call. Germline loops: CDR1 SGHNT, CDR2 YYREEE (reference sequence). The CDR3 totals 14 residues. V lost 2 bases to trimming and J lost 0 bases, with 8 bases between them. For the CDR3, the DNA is TGTGCCAGCAGCTTACAGACTTCTAACTATGGCTACACCTTC. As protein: CASSLQTSNYGYTF.

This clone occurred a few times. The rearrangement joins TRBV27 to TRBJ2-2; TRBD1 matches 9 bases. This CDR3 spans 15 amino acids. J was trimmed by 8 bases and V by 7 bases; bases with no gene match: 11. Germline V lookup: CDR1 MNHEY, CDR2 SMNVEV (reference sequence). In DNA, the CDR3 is TGTGCCAGCACCGAAAGGAGGACAGGGGTGGGGGAGCTGTTTTTT. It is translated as CASTERRTGVGELFF.

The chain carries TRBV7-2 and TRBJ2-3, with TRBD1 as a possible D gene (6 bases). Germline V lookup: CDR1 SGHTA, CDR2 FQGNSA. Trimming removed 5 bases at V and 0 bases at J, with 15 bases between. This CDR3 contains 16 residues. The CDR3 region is CASSLGTLPSTDTQYF. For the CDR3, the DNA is TGTGCCAGCAGCCTCGGGACATTACCTAGCACAGATACGCAGTATTTT.

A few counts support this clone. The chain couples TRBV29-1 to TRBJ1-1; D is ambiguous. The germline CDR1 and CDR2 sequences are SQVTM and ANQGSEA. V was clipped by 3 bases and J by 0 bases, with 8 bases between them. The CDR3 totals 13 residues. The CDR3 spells CSVEVTVNTEAFF. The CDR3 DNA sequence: TGCAGCGTTGAGGTAACAGTGAACACTGAAGCTTTCTTT. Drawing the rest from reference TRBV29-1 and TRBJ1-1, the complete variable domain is SAVISQKPSRDICQRGTSLTIQCQVDSQVTMMFWYRQQPGQSLTLIATANQGSEATYESGFVIDKFPISRPNLTFSTLTVSNMSPEDSSIYLCSVEVTVNTEAFFGQGTRLTVV.